The rows below give T cell receptor beta chains drawn from one sample of a study of shared clonotypes between healthy human individuals. The method was immunoSEQ multiplex PCR; TCRdb's version includes in-frame clones alone and lacks a portion of them. Counted here are some 1,600,000 clones, around 98% occurring once; the ten biggest clones make up about 0.4%. Sequencing was carried out using naive CD4+ T cells sorted from blood. The receptors derive from a man aged 25 to 45 in good health. CDR3s include the opening cysteine and the closing phenylalanine or tryptophan.

j_gene: TRBJ2-7
v_gene: TRBV5-6
CDR3aa: CASSRVGASSYEQYF

j_gene: TRBJ1-2
v_gene: TRBV30
CDR3aa: CAWSVQGGSYGYTF

j_gene: TRBJ1-1
v_gene: TRBV28
CDR3aa: CASSFPLTREAFF

j_gene: TRBJ2-1
v_gene: TRBV4-1
CDR3aa: CASSQGLAGGIGNEQFF

j_gene: TRBJ1-2
v_gene: TRBV28
CDR3aa: CASSSPGQALTFYGYTF

j_gene: TRBJ2-7
v_gene: TRBV10-3
CDR3aa: CAISGGLAGAYEQYF

j_gene: TRBJ1-1
v_gene: TRBV18
CDR3aa: CASSPTVSKTNTEAFF

j_gene: TRBJ1-4
v_gene: TRBV2
CDR3aa: CASARLIEKLFF

j_gene: TRBJ2-7
v_gene: TRBV7-2
CDR3aa: CASSAGLQSSYEQYF

j_gene: TRBJ2-3
v_gene: TRBV18
CDR3aa: CASSPPLGVSNTQYF

j_gene: TRBJ2-2
v_gene: TRBV19
CDR3aa: CASQYRKEGAPLTGELFF

j_gene: TRBJ2-3
v_gene: TRBV9
CDR3aa: CASSVGPGLPTDTQYF

j_gene: TRBJ2-3
v_gene: TRBV25-1
CDR3aa: CASSEARTFPTDTQYF

j_gene: TRBJ1-4
v_gene: TRBV15
CDR3aa: CATSRGQATNEKLFF

j_gene: TRBJ1-1
v_gene: TRBV7-2
CDR3aa: CASSLPLQGWTEAFF

j_gene: TRBJ2-2
v_gene: TRBV7-2
CDR3aa: CASSLVPAGELFF

j_gene: TRBJ2-1
v_gene: TRBV5-1
CDR3aa: CASSVAGGGYNEQFF

j_gene: TRBJ1-4
v_gene: TRBV6-5
CDR3aa: CASSSGGADEKLFF

j_gene: TRBJ1-5
v_gene: TRBV4-2
CDR3aa: CASSQSETADQPQHF

j_gene: TRBJ1-5
v_gene: TRBV7-2
CDR3aa: CASSLGGKGYQPQHF

j_gene: TRBJ2-5
v_gene: TRBV13
CDR3aa: CASRPYSGTLGETQYF

j_gene: TRBJ2-1
v_gene: TRBV7-9
CDR3aa: CASSPLRGRAFNEQFF

j_gene: TRBJ1-1
v_gene: TRBV28
CDR3aa: CASSLGVSEAFF

j_gene: TRBJ2-3
v_gene: TRBV7-3
CDR3aa: CASSLSSGGDTQYF

j_gene: TRBJ2-7
v_gene: TRBV18
CDR3aa: CASSSSSYEQYF

j_gene: TRBJ1-5
v_gene: TRBV4-1
CDR3aa: CASSQVVGSNQPQHF

j_gene: TRBJ2-3
v_gene: TRBV5-1
CDR3aa: CASSLLGARGTDTQYF

j_gene: TRBJ2-1
v_gene: TRBV10-3
CDR3aa: CAISETRNNEQFF

j_gene: TRBJ2-3
v_gene: TRBV19
CDR3aa: CASRVRGSGDTQYF

j_gene: TRBJ2-3
v_gene: TRBV27
CDR3aa: CASSSSGRGTDTQYF

j_gene: TRBJ2-7
v_gene: TRBV12-2
CDR3aa: CASRSSNRDQSYEQYF

j_gene: TRBJ2-4
v_gene: TRBV6-1
CDR3aa: CASSDLGQNNIQYF

j_gene: TRBJ2-7
v_gene: TRBV28
CDR3aa: CASTMGSGRYEQYF

j_gene: TRBJ2-7
v_gene: TRBV28
CDR3aa: CASRGTVDYEQYF

j_gene: TRBJ2-7
v_gene: TRBV29-1
CDR3aa: CSAQSTDYEQYF

j_gene: TRBJ2-7
v_gene: TRBV10-1
CDR3aa: CASSGGGKAHEQYF

j_gene: TRBJ2-7
v_gene: TRBV19
CDR3aa: CASSRQEVSYEQYF

j_gene: TRBJ2-7
v_gene: TRBV15
CDR3aa: CATSRDSRVGTGAAYEQYF

j_gene: TRBJ2-7
v_gene: TRBV28
CDR3aa: CASSFRDEQYF

j_gene: TRBJ2-5
v_gene: TRBV14
CDR3aa: CASSPRQLGETQYF

j_gene: TRBJ2-5
v_gene: TRBV7-6
CDR3aa: CASSLVVSGQETQYF

j_gene: TRBJ2-7
v_gene: TRBV9
CDR3aa: CASSVGLAGVGYEQYF

j_gene: TRBJ2-7
v_gene: TRBV28
CDR3aa: CASSGYEQYF

j_gene: TRBJ1-2
v_gene: TRBV7-8
CDR3aa: CASSVGGADYGYTF

j_gene: TRBJ2-2
v_gene: TRBV19
CDR3aa: CASRPSGTNTGELFF

j_gene: TRBJ2-3
v_gene: TRBV10-2
CDR3aa: CASQLGGGVPDTQYF

j_gene: TRBJ2-1
v_gene: TRBV2
CDR3aa: CASSAYSEQFF

j_gene: TRBJ1-2
v_gene: TRBV7-8
CDR3aa: CASSLATTLRGQGNEWGYTF

j_gene: TRBJ1-2
v_gene: TRBV13
CDR3aa: CASSLGHRRLGNYGYTF

j_gene: TRBJ1-1
v_gene: TRBV29-1
CDR3aa: CSVGWGNTEAFF

j_gene: TRBJ1-1
v_gene: TRBV15
CDR3aa: CATSRDRFTEAFF

j_gene: TRBJ2-3
v_gene: TRBV6-6
CDR3aa: CATRDSHTDTQYF

j_gene: TRBJ1-4
v_gene: TRBV15
CDR3aa: CATSRPQGLFEKLFF

j_gene: TRBJ1-3
v_gene: TRBV6-6
CDR3aa: CASSYSGNTIYF

j_gene: TRBJ1-1
v_gene: TRBV11-1
CDR3aa: CASSLQALNTEAFF

j_gene: TRBJ2-3
v_gene: TRBV19
CDR3aa: CASSIGPSGLPDTQYF

j_gene: TRBJ2-5
v_gene: TRBV18
CDR3aa: CASSPKGHRDFQETQYF